The 17 T cell receptor beta chains reported below all come from one sample, sequenced in a study of blood T cell repertoires in COVID-19 (dated by TCRdb to the early 2020s). The library was obtained by the immunoSEQ multiplex PCR assay. Sourced from immuneACCESS, this table was stored by TCRdb with only in-frame sequences that have V and J called. A share of the clones is absent; for the studies checked, an unresolved V gene accounts for under half, and the remainder has no known explanation. This sample gives tens of thousands of clones in total; roughly 86% of them show up just once. Roughly 8.4% of the sample goes to the ten largest clones. Source material: peripheral blood. The source of these receptors is a man aged 55-75 years with active COVID-19.

The chain carries TRBV24-1 and TRBJ2-1; 7 nucleotides match TRBD2. The CDR3 length is 14 residues. Germline V lookup: CDR1 KGHDR, CDR2 SFDVKD. The V gene end was trimmed by 3 bases and the J gene end by 3 bases; junction bases not matched to a gene: 1. CDR3 DNA sequence: TGTGCCACCAGTGATCGGACTAGCTACAATGAGCAGTTCTTC. Translation gives CATSDRTSYNEQFF.

The rearrangement links TRBV2 to TRBJ2-1; 8 bases map to TRBD2. Germline-derived CDR1 and CDR2 are SNHLY and FYNNEI. V gave up 4 bases and J gave up 4 bases; unmatched junction bases: 12. This CDR3 region has 17 residues. The CDR3 protein is CASSGDEGLAAYNEQFF. CDR3 nucleotides: TGTGCCAGCAGTGGGGACGAAGGACTAGCCGCTTACAATGAGCAGTTCTTC.

The chain carries TRBV7-2 and TRBJ2-3, with 7 bases lining up with TRBD2. Trimming cost V 5 bases and J 0 bases; bases outside gene matches: 5. The CDR3 is 15 residues long. The germline CDR1 and CDR2 sequences are SGHTA and FQGNSA. This CDR3 reads CASSPPGLSTDTQYF. For the CDR3, the DNA is TGTGCCAGCAGCCCCCCGGGACTAAGCACAGATACGCAGTATTTT.

The chain has TRBV12-3 or TRBV12-4 and TRBJ1-5; 8 nucleotides match TRBD1. CDR3 size: 13 residues. Trimming removed 6 bases from V and 5 bases from J; junction bases left unmatched: 3. This CDR3 reads CASRPTGDQPQHF. CDR3 nucleotides: TGTGCCAGCAGGCCGACAGGGGATCAGCCCCAGCATTTT.

The chain couples TRBV5-4 to TRBJ1-6; 11 nucleotides agree with TRBD1. Per germline, CDR1 SGHNT and CDR2 YYREEE (reference sequence). With V trimmed by 3 bases and J by 7 bases, 9 bases remained unmatched. This CDR3 is built from 17 residues. Here the CDR3 DNA reads TGTGCCAGCAGCTCTCCGGACAGGGGGCTAGGAAATTCACCCCTCCACTTT. This codes for CASSSPDRGLGNSPLHF. The full variable domain, completed using reference TRBV5-4 and TRBJ1-6, is ETGVTQSPTHLIKTRGQQVTLRCSSQSGHNTVSWYQQALGQGPQFIFQYYREEENGRGNFPPRFSGLQFPNYSSELNVNALELDDSALYLCASSSPDRGLGNSPLHFGNGTRLTVT.

V and J are TRBV15 and TRBJ1-2, with 8 bases lining up with TRBD1. Germline V gene data show CDR1 as LNHNV and CDR2 as YYDKDF (reference sequence). V gave up 2 bases and J gave up 7 bases; unmatched junction bases: 9. The CDR3 is 15 amino acids. The CDR3 DNA reads as TGTGCCACCAGCAGACCTACGCAGGGGGCAGGTGGCTACACCTTC. Translation gives CATSRPTQGAGGYTF.

The rearrangement uses TRBV6-1 and TRBJ2-7; TRBD1 is a possible D gene (6 bases). CDR3 length: 16 residues. With 3 bases removed from V and 0 bases from J, the gap between germline ends came to 15 bases. Germline V lookup: CDR1 MNHNS, CDR2 SASEGT. CDR3 nucleotide sequence: TGTGCCAGCAGTGAGAGGCCATCCAGGGGCTCCTACGAGCAGTACTTC. Translation gives CASSERPSRGSYEQYF.

The chain combines TRBV5-6 with TRBJ1-1; D might be TRBD1 (5 bases). V was trimmed by 0 bases and J by 8 bases, leaving 8 bases between them. Germline V gives CDR1 SGHDT, CDR2 YYEEEE. This CDR3 region has 12 residues. The CDR3 reads CASSLERTEAFF. The CDR3 bases are TGTGCCAGCAGCTTGGAGAGGACAGAAGCTTTCTTT.

This rearrangement joins TRBV27 to TRBJ2-1; TRBD1 might be the D (6 bases). This CDR3 has 13 amino acids. Trimming stripped 5 bases from V and 5 bases from J, with 10 bases between. In germline, CDR1 is MNHEY, CDR2 SMNVEV (reference sequence). CDR3 nucleotide sequence: TGTGCCAGCAGTCTGGCAGGGGACAATGAGCAGTTCTTC. It yields the protein CASSLAGDNEQFF.

The chain joins TRBV7-6 to TRBJ1-4; 7 bases are shared with TRBD1. CDR3 size: 15 residues. CDR1 is SGHVS, CDR2 FNYEAQ, per germline. The V and J ends lost 4 bases and 3 bases, in that order; junction bases with no gene match: 5. The CDR3 DNA is TGTGCCAGCAGCTCGACAGGGAATGCTAATGAAAAACTGTTTTTT. This translates into CASSSTGNANEKLFF.

The gene calls are TRBV4-1 and TRBJ2-1; 10 positions match TRBD2. CDR3 length: 17 amino acids. Germline CDR1 reads MGHRA; CDR2 reads YSYEKL. With 1 base clipped from V and 7 bases from J, the junction kept 10 bases outside the gene matches. The CDR3 DNA follows: TGCGCCAGCAGCCAAGGTTTGCTAGCGGGAGTAAGAAATGAGCAGTTCTTC. Protein sequence: CASSQGLLAGVRNEQFF.

The chain links TRBV19 to TRBJ1-5, with TRBD1 identical over 8 bases. Germline V gene sequence: CDR1 LNHDA, CDR2 SQIVND (reference sequence). This CDR3 has 16 amino acids. J lost 4 bases, V lost 6 bases, and 11 bases had no gene match. For the CDR3, the DNA is TGTGCCAGTAGACTCGATAGGACAGGGTGGAATCAGCCCCAGCATTTT. It yields the protein CASRLDRTGWNQPQHF.

This clone has just a few counts. The V call is TRBV5-6, the J call TRBJ2-5, with 8 bases that match TRBD1. V was pared by 2 bases and J by 5 bases, with 8 bases of the junction left unmatched. CDR3 length: 15 amino acids. Germline V CDR1 and CDR2: SGHDT, YYEEEE. CDR3 DNA: TGTGCCAGCAGCTTCGGAGACAGGGGCAGGGAGACCCAGTACTTC. Translating it yields CASSFGDRGRETQYF.

CDR3 residues: CASSTGTIVNEQFF. The CDR3 DNA is TGCGCCAGCAGTACTGGGACTATTGTGAATGAGCAGTTCTTC. The V gene is TRBV10-1, the J gene TRBJ2-1, with 7 bases that match TRBD2. Trimming at V came to 5 bases and at J to 7 bases, leaving 8 bases not matched to a gene. This CDR3 region has 14 residues. The germline gives CDR1 WNHNN, CDR2 SYGVQD (reference sequence).

The chain links TRBV6-5 to TRBJ2-3; 11 bases match TRBD2. V was clipped by 5 bases and J by 3 bases; unmatched bases: 4. The CDR3 contains 15 residues. Germline CDR1 MNHEY, CDR2 SVGAGI. The CDR3 region has the DNA TGTGCCAGCAGTACATGGACTAGCGGGACAGATACGCAGTATTTT. This gives the protein CASSTWTSGTDTQYF.

The chain links TRBV5-4 to TRBJ2-7; 9 bases are a match to TRBD1. This CDR3 has 14 amino acids. V shed 4 bases, J shed 4 bases, and the junction held 6 bases outside the gene matches. CDR1 SGHNT and CDR2 YYREEE come from the germline V gene (reference sequence). In DNA form, the CDR3 reads TGTGCCAGCAGCCGACAGGGGGTGGTATACGAGCAGTACTTC. Translating gives CASSRQGVVYEQYF.

The chain is built from TRBV7-6 and TRBJ2-7; 8 positions match TRBD1. The V segment lost 4 bases and the J segment 5 bases; nucleotides outside the gene matches: 4. The CDR3 has 13 residues. Germline CDR1 and CDR2: SGHVS and FNYEAQ. The CDR3 sequence: CASSSTGVDEQYF. The DNA of the CDR3 is TGTGCCAGCAGCTCGACAGGGGTAGACGAGCAGTACTTC. Full variable domain (rest looked up from reference TRBV7-6 and TRBJ2-7): GAGVSQSPRYKVTKRGQDVALRCDPISGHVSLYWYRQALGQGPEFLTYFNYEAQQDKSGLPNDRFSAERPEGSISTLTIQRTEQRDSAMYRCASSSTGVDEQYFGPGTRLTVT.